Each of the 13 T cell receptor beta chains below was sequenced from the same sample in a study of cytomegalovirus exposure and HLA in healthy donors (dated by TCRdb to the late 2010s). Receptor amplification or capture employed the immunoSEQ multiplex PCR assay. A mixture of 60 forward primers for TCR Vbeta segments and 13 reverse primers for TCR Jbeta segments was used in the multiplex PCR. Sourced from immuneACCESS, this table was stored by TCRdb with only in-frame sequences that have V and J called. A share of the clones is absent; for the studies checked, an unresolved V gene accounts for under half, and the remainder has no known explanation. In all, the sample holds about 180,000 clones, and around three quarters of those were seen once. The top ten clonotypes cover 2% to 2.5% of the sample. The sequenced sample consisted of PBMCs. Receptor source: a young woman in good health and CMV-seropositive.

V gene TRBV2 combines with J gene TRBJ1-4, with TRBD1 matching over 9 bases. Germline-derived CDR1 and CDR2 are SNHLY and FYNNEI. The CDR3 extends over 12 amino acids. The J segment lost 8 bases and the V segment lost 10 bases, leaving 5 bases of the junction unmatched. DNA of the CDR3: TGTGCCAAGGGACAGGGAAACGAAAAACTGTTTTTT. Amino acid sequence: CAKGQGNEKLFF.

This rearrangement joins TRBV27 to TRBJ2-5; possible D gene TRBD1, 5 bases. The CDR3 is 15 amino acids. CDR1 and CDR2 from the germline V gene are MNHEY and SMNVEV (reference sequence). V lost 5 bases to trimming and J lost 0 bases, with 13 bases between them. The CDR3 loop reads CASSPQGRYQETQYF. The CDR3 nucleotides are TGTGCCAGCAGTCCTCAGGGCCGTTACCAAGAGACCCAGTACTTC.

This clone was recorded only once. This chain connects TRBV9 to TRBJ1-6; TRBD1 is a possible D gene (5 bases). CDR3 length equals 15 residues. Germline V gives CDR1 SGDLS, CDR2 YYNGEE. V was trimmed by 0 bases and J by 7 bases, leaving 11 bases between them. CDR3 sequence reads: CASSVAQGGNSPLHF. CDR3 nucleotides: TGTGCCAGCAGCGTAGCTCAGGGTGGGAATTCACCCCTCCACTTT.

The chain employs TRBV7-9 and TRBJ2-5, with a possible D match to TRBD1 (6 bases). The CDR3 is 14 amino acids. Germline loops: CDR1 SEHNR, CDR2 FQNEAQ (reference sequence). V lost 5 bases to trimming and J lost 2 bases, with 12 bases between them. The CDR3 DNA reads as TGTGCCAGCAGCACCACAGGGACGCAAGAGACCCAGTACTTC. Amino acid sequence: CASSTTGTQETQYF.

The V and J genes are TRBV5-1 and TRBJ2-3; D might be TRBD2 (6 bases). The germline CDR1 and CDR2 sequences are SGHRS and YFSETQ. Trimming left V 0 bases short and J 0 bases short, with 8 bases between. The CDR3 sequence is 15 residues long. CDR3 in amino acids: CASSLGRGSTDTQYF. The CDR3 coding sequence is TGCGCCAGCAGCTTGGGACGGGGGAGCACAGATACGCAGTATTTT.

The gene calls are TRBV9 and TRBJ2-7, with D unresolved. This CDR3 has 14 residues. CDR1 is SGDLS and CDR2 is YYNGEE in the germline V gene. Trimming shortened V by 0 bases and J by 2 bases, and 9 bases separated the two germline ends. The CDR3 DNA reads as TGTGCCAGCAGCGTAGGGGCAAGCCCCTACGAGCAGTACTTC. Its protein product is CASSVGASPYEQYF.

This clone was found once. V usage is TRBV28 and J usage is TRBJ1-2, with TRBD1 matching over 9 bases. Germline CDR1 MDHEN, CDR2 SYDVKM. The length of the CDR3 is 15 residues. V was clipped by 3 bases and J by 4 bases; unmatched bases: 6. CDR3 sequence (DNA): TGTGCCAGCAGTTTTTCAGGGACAGGGTTCTATGGCTACACCTTC. As protein: CASSFSGTGFYGYTF.

The chain employs TRBV14 and TRBJ2-5; 11 bases match TRBD1. CDR3 length: 15 amino acids. After removal of 5 bases from V and 5 bases from J, the junction contained 7 bases not matched to a gene. Germline CDR1 and CDR2: SGHDN and FVKESK. CDR3 in amino acids: CASSARDRGSETQYF. DNA of the CDR3: TGTGCCAGCAGCGCTCGGGACAGGGGGTCCGAGACCCAGTACTTC.

This clone has only one observation. The chain uses TRBV2 and TRBJ2-5, with D possibly matching TRBD1 (6 bases). Germline CDR1 reads SNHLY; CDR2 reads FYNNEI. Trimming took off 6 bases at V and 1 base at J, with 12 bases between the two ends. This CDR3 contains 14 residues. CDR3 residues: CASRKQGSQETQYF. The CDR3 DNA reads as TGTGCCAGCAGAAAACAGGGATCCCAAGAGACCCAGTACTTC.

V and J are TRBV27 and TRBJ1-1; D gene unclear. Trimming cost V 5 bases and J 8 bases, with 15 bases left between them. Germline V CDR1 and CDR2: MNHEY, SMNVEV (reference sequence). This CDR3 has 13 residues. The CDR3 sequence is CASSPNLQAEAFF. In DNA, the CDR3 is TGTGCCAGCAGTCCAAATTTGCAGGCCGAAGCTTTCTTT.

This clone was seen a single time. The chain recombines TRBV28 with TRBJ2-7, with D maybe TRBD1 (5 bases). The CDR3 extends over 13 amino acids. With 9 bases removed from V and 3 bases from J, the gap between germline ends came to 15 bases. The germline V gene has CDR1 MDHEN and CDR2 SYDVKM. The CDR3 DNA reads TGTGCCAGTCACCACGCAGGGATCTACGAGCAGTACTTC. Translated: CASHHAGIYEQYF.

The chain links TRBV7-8 to TRBJ1-6; 7 bases agree with TRBD1. The CDR3 has 14 amino acids. The germline V gene encodes CDR1 SGHVS and CDR2 FQNEAQ. Unmatched junction bases numbered 2, after V lost 3 bases and J lost 6 bases. Written as DNA, the CDR3 is TGTGCCAGCAGCTTGGACAGGAGTAATTCACCCCTCCACTTT. This encodes CASSLDRSNSPLHF. Full variable domain (rest looked up from reference TRBV7-8 and TRBJ1-6): GAGVSQSPRYKVAKRGQDVALRCDPISGHVSLFWYQQALGQGPEFLTYFQNEAQLDKSGLPSDRFFAERPEGSVSTLKIQRTQQEDSAVYLCASSLDRSNSPLHFGNGTRLTVT.

A few counts support this clone. The chain employs TRBV7-2 and TRBJ1-6; a possible D gene is TRBD1 (5 bases). Trimming took off 2 bases at V and 6 bases at J, with 11 bases between the two ends. The CDR3 totals 15 residues. Per the germline V gene, CDR1 is SGHTA and CDR2 is FQGNSA. CDR3 protein: CASSLKGPGNSPLHF. DNA of the CDR3: TGTGCCAGCAGCTTAAAGGGGCCGGGTAATTCACCCCTCCACTTT.